What follows are 15 T cell receptor beta chains derived from one specimen sequenced in a study of OX40 agonist ivuxolimab in advanced cancers. Profiling relied on immunoSEQ multiplex PCR, and the TCRdb table lists in-frame clones only, not all of them. The sample has some 37,000 clones, more than 60% seen once. Sequencing used CD4+ or CD8+ T cells sorted from blood, obtained in a trial of the OX40 agonist ivuxolimab. The receptors shown here come from an adult with an advanced solid tumor such as melanoma, head and neck, liver or kidney cancer.

The chain is built from TRBV5-4 and TRBJ1-2, with unresolved D. V lost 4 bases, J lost 5 bases, and 12 bases lay in between. The CDR3 consists of 13 residues. Per the germline V gene, CDR1 is SGHNT and CDR2 is YYREEE (reference sequence). CDR3 residues: CASSQDGAYGYTF. The CDR3 coding sequence is TGTGCCAGCAGCCAGGACGGTGCTTATGGCTACACCTTC.

This rearrangement joins TRBV7-2 to TRBJ1-1; the D is unclear. The V end was cut by 1 base, the J end by 1 base, with 10 bases between. Germline V gives CDR1 SGHTA, CDR2 FQGNSA. CDR3 length: 15 residues. CDR3 in DNA: TGTGCCAGCAGCTTAGGTCCGGGAGGGAACACTGAAGCTTTCTTT. Its translation: CASSLGPGGNTEAFF.

There are a few counts of this clone. Here the CDR3 DNA reads TGTGCCATCAGTGAACCCGCACGGGGGGTGAATTCACCCCTCCACTTT. Translated: CAISEPARGVNSPLHF. The chain joins TRBV10-3 to TRBJ1-6; TRBD1 is a possible D gene (5 bases). CDR1 and CDR2 (germline): ENHRY, SYGVKD. Trimming pared 3 bases from V and 7 bases from J, leaving 16 bases between. The CDR3 spans 16 residues.

V gene TRBV5-5 combines with J gene TRBJ1-5; D gene unclear. The germline CDR1 and CDR2 sequences are SGHKS and YYEKEE (reference sequence). This CDR3 is built from 15 residues. V lost 3 bases to trimming and J lost 2 bases, with 12 bases between them. The CDR3 loop reads CASSSSGFGNQPQHF. The CDR3 region has the DNA TGTGCCAGCAGCTCTTCCGGTTTCGGCAATCAGCCCCAGCATTTT.

The V gene is TRBV27, the J gene TRBJ2-5; 8 bases align to TRBD2. The trim removed 6 bases at V and 2 bases at J, leaving 11 bases unmatched. CDR3 size: 16 residues. Germline V gene data show CDR1 as MNHEY and CDR2 as SMNVEV (reference sequence). CDR3 bases: TGTGCCAGCAGCGCACAACCGGGGGGGCCGCAAGAGACCCAGTACTTC. Translated, it gives CASSAQPGGPQETQYF.

A single count supports this clone. The sample contains more than one DNA sequence encoding this CDR3. The rearrangement uses TRBV5-1 and TRBJ2-7, with TRBD1 matching over 9 bases. This CDR3 comprises 13 residues. The germline V gene has CDR1 SGHRS and CDR2 YFSETQ. V lost 4 bases, J lost 10 bases, and 9 bases stayed unmatched. CDR3 amino acids: CASSPRDRVEQYF. CDR3 DNA: TGCGCCAGCAGCCCACGGGACAGGGTCGAACAGTACTTC.

This clone was counted a single time. CDR3 residues: CASTEGGYRNNEQFF. DNA for the CDR3: TGTGCCAGCACCGAGGGGGGCTATAGAAACAATGAGCAGTTCTTC. V is TRBV6-6 and J is TRBJ2-1, with D perhaps matching TRBD1 or TRBD2 (6 bases each). The CDR3 contains 15 residues. Germline V CDR1 and CDR2: MNHNY, SVGAGI (reference sequence). Trimming took 7 bases from V and 5 from J, leaving 18 bases between them.

The rearrangement joins TRBV5-5 to TRBJ2-3; D gene uncertain. Deletions cut 4 bases from V and 2 bases from J, with 8 bases between. The CDR3 totals 13 residues. Germline V gene lookup returns CDR1 SGHKS and CDR2 YYEKEE (reference sequence). The CDR3 DNA follows: TGTGCCAGCAGCCCGGCTTTCACAGATACGCAGTATTTT. Encoded protein: CASSPAFTDTQYF.

The CDR3 bases are TGTGCCAGCAGTTACTCGATGGGTGAGGGTAGTTATGGCTACACCTTC. This codes for CASSYSMGEGSYGYTF. V and J are TRBV6-6 and TRBJ1-2; no definite D call. V was trimmed by 0 bases and J by 5 bases, leaving 16 bases between them. CDR1 is MNHNY, CDR2 SVGAGI, per germline (reference sequence). This CDR3 is built from 16 residues.

The chain links TRBV25-1 to TRBJ1-4; 8 bases line up with TRBD1. The CDR3 totals 14 residues. The ends lost 4 bases at V and 8 bases at J; junction bases unmatched: 6. Per the germline V gene, CDR1 is MGHDK and CDR2 is SYGVNS. The CDR3 is CASSATGGFEKLFF. CDR3 sequence (DNA): TGTGCCAGCAGTGCCACAGGGGGATTCGAAAAACTGTTTTTT.

V is TRBV9 and J is TRBJ2-1; 10 bases map to TRBD2. Germline-derived CDR1 and CDR2 are SGDLS and YYNGEE. The CDR3 is 18 residues long. V shed 0 bases and J 1 base; nucleotides not matched to a gene: 7. CDR3 in DNA: TGTGCCAGCAGCGTAGCTAGCGGGGGCCGCGGGTCCTACAATGAGCAGTTCTTC. Protein product: CASSVASGGRGSYNEQFF. Based on the CDR3 plus reference TRBV9 and TRBJ2-1, the full variable domain is DSGVTQTPKHLITATGQRVTLRCSPRSGDLSVYWYQQSLDQGLQFLIQYYNGEERAKGNILERFSAQQFPDLHSELNLSSLELGDSALYFCASSVASGGRGSYNEQFFGPGTRLTVL.

The rearrangement uses TRBV19 and TRBJ2-7; D uncertain. Trimming removed 1 base from V and 5 bases from J, with 12 bases in between. This CDR3 has 14 residues. Per the germline V gene, CDR1 is LNHDA and CDR2 is SQIVND (reference sequence). CDR3 coding DNA: TGTGCCAGTAGTATAGTAGGTCTGCCCCACGAGCAGTACTTC. Translation gives CASSIVGLPHEQYF.

This clone was found a few times. The chain employs TRBV19 and TRBJ2-7; 10 bases are a match to TRBD1. V shed 5 bases, J shed 6 bases, and the junction held 7 bases outside the gene matches. The CDR3 has 14 amino acids. Germline V lookup: CDR1 LNHDA, CDR2 SQIVND (reference sequence). The CDR3: CASSLGQGSGEQYF. Here the CDR3 DNA reads TGTGCCAGTAGTCTGGGACAGGGGTCTGGCGAGCAGTACTTC.

V usage is TRBV6-1 and J usage is TRBJ2-7, with TRBD1 matching 7 bases. Germline CDR1 is MNHNS and CDR2 is SASEGT. The V segment lost 7 bases and the J segment 6 bases; nucleotides outside the gene matches: 9. CDR3 length equals 13 residues. The CDR3 region has the DNA TGTGCCAGCACCCGAAACAGGGGTGGCGAGCAGTACTTC. This translates into CASTRNRGGEQYF.

This chain uses TRBV10-3 with TRBJ1-5, with D hard to call. The CDR3 sequence is 12 residues long. Trimming removed 10 bases from V and 4 bases from J, with 11 bases in between. The germline V gene encodes CDR1 ENHRY and CDR2 SYGVKD. The CDR3 here is CATSGANQPQHF. DNA of the CDR3: TGTGCCACATCAGGAGCGAATCAGCCCCAGCATTTT.